A single sample gave rise to the 29 T cell receptor beta chains below, sequenced in a study of tumor-infiltrating lymphocytes in oesophageal squamous cell carcinoma. TCRdb called the PCR reads again in MiXCR, with one record for every CDR3 protein. This table holds 15,000 to 20,000 distinct CDR3 sequences, under 45% found once. Specimen: esophageal tumor tissue. These receptors were taken from a male donor with esophageal squamous cell carcinoma.

The chain employs TRBV6-1 and TRBJ2-7, with D tentatively TRBD2 (5 bases). V gave up 2 bases and J gave up 3 bases, with 11 bases separating them. Germline loops: CDR1 MNHNS, CDR2 SASEGT. The CDR3 totals 14 residues. The DNA for the CDR3 is TGTGCCAGCAGTGAATTAGAGGGTTACTACGAGCAGTACTTC. Residues: CASSELEGYYEQYF.

Turning to this clonotype: One base away lies a much larger clone, so this may be a sequencing read error. The J gene is TRBJ2-5, the V gene TRBV27; possibly TRBD2 for D (6 bases). The ends were cut back, 0 bases at V and 11 bases at J, with 16 bases in the middle. Germline V gene sequence: CDR1 MNHEY, CDR2 SMNVEV (reference sequence). The CDR3 is 14 amino acids. The CDR3 sequence is CASSLSPGGGEQYF. The CDR3 nucleotides are TGTGCCAGCAGTTTATCGCCCGGGGGAGGTGAGCAGTACTTC.

At least ten counts were recorded for this clonotype. Just one base apart from a much larger clone, this may be a read error. The rearrangement links TRBV11-2 to TRBJ2-5, with 12 bases lining up with TRBD2. Germline V gene lookup returns CDR1 SGHAT and CDR2 FQNNGV. The J segment lost 11 bases and the V segment lost 5 bases, leaving 12 bases of the junction unmatched. This CDR3 is 15 amino acids long. The chain's CDR3 is CASSPLAGGYNEQYF. CDR3 in DNA: TGTGCCAGCAGCCCTCTAGCGGGGGGGTACAATGAGCAGTACTTC.

The rearrangement links TRBV6-5 to TRBJ2-3; D might be TRBD1 (5 bases). This CDR3 region has 12 residues. The ends were cut back, 5 bases at V and 11 bases at J, with 14 bases in the middle. The germline CDR1 and CDR2 sequences are MNHEY and SVGAGI. CDR3 amino acids: CASSGASYEQYF. As DNA, the CDR3 is TGTGCCAGCAGTGGGGCATCCTACGAGCAGTATTTT.

This clonotype appeared many times. An end of the junction differs from the germline gene, which may be a read error. This chain links TRBV5-6 with TRBJ1-1; 9 bases align to TRBD1. Germline lookup yields CDR1 SGHDT and CDR2 YYEEEE. The CDR3 consists of 14 residues. CDR3 sequence reads: CASSLGQGSAEAFF. DNA of the CDR3: TGTGCCAGCAGTTTGGGACAGGGTAGCGCTGAAGCTTTCTTT.

This clonotype was counted many times. The DNA for the CDR3 is TGTGCCAGCAGTAGCCGGGACAGGGTCTATGGCTACACCTTC. It is translated as CASSSRDRVYGYTF. The chain joins TRBV7-9 to TRBJ1-2, with 9 bases that match TRBD1. The V gene's germline CDR1 is SEHNR and CDR2 FQNEAQ (reference sequence). CDR3 length: 14 amino acids. Losses at the gene ends were 6 bases for V and 4 bases for J; bases not matched to a gene: 6. Variable domain in full (rest from reference TRBV7-9 and TRBJ1-2): DTGVSQNPRHKITKRGQNVTFRCDPISEHNRLYWYRQTLGQGPEFLTYFQNEAQLEKSRLLSDRFSAERPKGSFSTLEIQRTEQGDSAMYLCASSSRDRVYGYTFGSGTRLTVV.

This clonotype is medium-sized by share. The chain carries TRBV7-3 and TRBJ2-5; 8 positions match TRBD2. The CDR3 has 16 residues. The junction had 12 bases not matched to a gene; V was cut back by 5 bases and J by 4 bases. CDR1 SGHTA and CDR2 FQGTGA come from the germline V gene. The CDR3, as DNA: TGTGCCAGCAGCGAGTTCGGGGGGGCCGAACGAGAGACCCAGTACTTC. Translation: CASSEFGGAERETQYF.

As to this clonotype: Because it lacks the conserved phenylalanine or tryptophan at the end, this CDR3 is likely a read error. The limits of the CDR3 on the DNA are not certain, so only TCRdb's listed CDR3 is given. J is TRBJ2-6 and V is TRBV7-2; TRBD2 is the table's D call, not checked against the DNA. The germline CDR1 and CDR2 sequences are SGHTA and FQGNSA. Termini included, the CDR3 measures 16 amino acids. The CDR3 here is CASNRLDSRDEQFFGA.

This clonotype was observed at least ten times. The CDR3 reads CASGAGVEDEQFF. Written as DNA, the CDR3 is TGCGCCAGCGGGGCTGGGGTCGAGGATGAGCAGTTCTTC. J is TRBJ2-1 and V is TRBV10-1; D is possibly TRBD1 (5 bases). The germline V and J ends were trimmed by 8 bases and 8 bases, with 16 bases remaining between them. The length of the CDR3 is 13 residues. Germline assignment: CDR1 WNHNN and CDR2 SYGVQD (reference sequence).

The sample holds many counts of this clonotype. The chain joins TRBV28 to TRBJ2-3; the D is unclear. CDR1 MDHEN and CDR2 SYDVKM come from the germline V gene. CDR3 length: 15 residues. V was shortened by 5 bases and J by 0 bases, with 12 bases between the two germline ends. The CDR3 DNA follows: TGTGCCAGCAGTCTAGATACGACTAGCACAGATACGCAGTATTTT. This encodes CASSLDTTSTDTQYF.

In its sample, this clonotype was seen a few times. A read error is possible here, since a much larger clone lies one base away. The J gene is TRBJ2-3, the V gene TRBV12-5, with 7 bases identical to TRBD2. The CDR3 has 14 amino acids. The germline CDR1 and CDR2 sequences are LGHNT and FRNRAP. The V gene end was trimmed by 7 bases and the J gene end by 6 bases; junction bases not matched to a gene: 10. The CDR3 reads CASALSGGSDTQYF. The CDR3 DNA reads as TGTGCTAGTGCCCTATCGGGAGGATCTGATACGCAGTATTTT.

The rearrangement links TRBV5-6 to TRBJ2-1, with TRBD2 identical over 11 bases. This CDR3 has 14 amino acids. The junction had 5 bases not matched to a gene; V was cut back by 0 bases and J by 12 bases. CDR1 and CDR2 from the germline V gene are SGHDT and YYEEEE. CDR3 in DNA: TGTGCCAGCAGCTTGGTTAGCGGGGGGGGCACGCAGTTCTTC. Its protein product is CASSLVSGGGTQFF. The whole variable domain, filled in from reference TRBV5-6 and TRBJ2-1, reads DAGVTQSPTHLIKTRGQQVTLRCSPKSGHDTVSWYQQALGQGPQFIFQYYEEEERQRGNFPDRFSGHQFPNYSSELNVNALLLGDSALYLCASSLVSGGGTQFFGPGTRLTVL.

This chain connects TRBV7-6 to TRBJ2-5, with a tentative D call TRBD2 (5 bases). There are 12 residues in the CDR3. V lost 5 bases and J lost 4, with 8 bases in between. The V gene's germline CDR1 is SGHVS and CDR2 FNYEAQ. CDR3 DNA sequence: TGTGCCAGCAGCCGGACTCGAGAGACCCAGTACTTC. This sequence encodes CASSRTRETQYF.

By share, this clonotype ranks as medium-sized. As DNA, the CDR3 is TGTGCCAGCAGCTCACAGCAGGGGGCCAAAAACATTCAGTACTTC. Translating gives CASSSQQGAKNIQYF. V is TRBV7-8 and J is TRBJ2-4; weak D call: TRBD1 (6 bases). Germline CDR1 SGHVS, CDR2 FQNEAQ. This CDR3 comprises 15 residues. Trimming removed 4 bases at V and 1 base at J, with 11 bases between.

This clonotype was detected only once. DNA of the CDR3: TGTGCCAGCAGCCCGGGACGGAGGAGCTCCTACAATGAGCAGTTCTTC. This encodes CASSPGRRSSYNEQFF. The chain has TRBV6-6 and TRBJ2-7; the D gene could be TRBD1 or TRBD2 (5 bases each). The DNA end lines up better with TRBJ2-1; the J call may be wrong. The CDR3 has 16 amino acids. Germline assignment: CDR1 MNHNY and CDR2 SVGAGI (reference sequence).

This rearrangement joins TRBV7-1 to TRBJ2-3, with 9 bases aligning to TRBD1. TRBV7-1 is annotated as an ORF whose role is uncertain. J was trimmed by 2 bases and V by 3 bases; bases with no gene match: 6. The CDR3 is 16 amino acids. The DNA for the CDR3 is TGTGCCAGCAGCTCTCCTAGGGACAGGGACACAGATACGCAGTATTTT. Its translation: CASSSPRDRDTDTQYF.

This clonotype is deemed medium-sized. The V gene is TRBV12-3 or TRBV12-4, the J gene TRBJ2-1, with 9 nucleotides matching TRBD1. Losses at the gene ends were 6 bases for V and 1 base for J; bases not matched to a gene: 4. This CDR3 spans 15 amino acids. CDR3 DNA sequence: TGTGCCAGCAGAGGACAGGGGAATTCCTACAATGAGCAGTTCTTC. Translating it yields CASRGQGNSYNEQFF.

The chain carries TRBV9 and TRBJ1-1; 7 nucleotides match TRBD1. With 4 bases clipped from V and 2 bases from J, the junction kept 11 bases outside the gene matches. CDR1 SGDLS and CDR2 YYNGEE come from the germline V gene. The CDR3 spans 16 residues. The CDR3 DNA reads TGTGCCAGCAGCCCGGAGATCGGGACAGACAACACTGAAGCTTTCTTT. It is translated as CASSPEIGTDNTEAFF. Full variable domain (rest looked up from reference TRBV9 and TRBJ1-1): DSGVTQTPKHLITATGQRVTLRCSPRSGDLSVYWYQQSLDQGLQFLIQYYNGEERAKGNILERFSAQQFPDLHSELNLSSLELGDSALYFCASSPEIGTDNTEAFFGQGTRLTVV.

As concerns this clonotype: The junction does not match germline at one end; this may be a read error. This sequence joins TRBV7-3 and TRBJ2-2; D is possibly TRBD2 (6 bases). Germline V gives CDR1 SGHTA, CDR2 FQGTGA. The CDR3 spans 16 residues. CDR3 sequence: CASSLEGRTKTGELFF. The DNA for the CDR3 is TGTGCCAGCAGCTTGGAGGGGAGGACGAAAACCGGGGAGCTGTTTTTT.

This clonotype was counted at least ten times. DNA for the CDR3: TGTGCCAGCTCACCACCAGGGATCCATGAGCAGTTCTTC. Translation gives CASSPPGIHEQFF. The chain joins TRBV18 to TRBJ2-1; D not certain. Per the germline V gene, CDR1 is KGHSH and CDR2 is LQKENI. The CDR3 spans 13 residues. Deletions cut 0 bases from V and 8 bases from J, with 8 bases between.

Concerning this clonotype: One end of the junction varies from germline; a read error may be responsible. This rearrangement joins TRBV6-1 to TRBJ1-1; unclear D gene. This CDR3 spans 13 amino acids. Germline CDR1 MNHNS, CDR2 SASEGT. The CDR3 loop is CASSQLYDSEQYF. The DNA for the CDR3 is TGTGCCAGCAGTCAACTCTATGATAGCGAGCAGTACTTT.

The chain employs TRBV7-3 and TRBJ1-1, with 12 bases lining up with TRBD2. The J call is in doubt because the DNA end fits TRBJ2-5 better. Per germline, CDR1 SGHTA and CDR2 FQGTGA. The CDR3 is 15 amino acids. CDR3 sequence: CASSPSGRAGETQYF. The CDR3 DNA follows: TGTGCCAGCAGCCCTAGCGGGAGGGCCGGGGAGACCCAGTACTTC.

This clonotype has just one count. This sequence joins TRBV7-2 and TRBJ2-7; 11 nucleotides line up with TRBD1. Judging by the DNA end, TRBJ2-4 fits better; the J call may be wrong. CDR1 is SGHTA and CDR2 is FQGNSA in the germline V gene. There are 15 residues in the CDR3. The CDR3 spells CASSWGTGGLNIQYF. The CDR3 nucleotides read TGTGCCAGCAGCTGGGGGACAGGGGGATTAAACATTCAGTACTTC.

With regard to this clonotype: The conserved phenylalanine or tryptophan is not found at the CDR3 terminus, so this likely reflects a read error. It is unclear where the CDR3 begins or ends on the DNA, so no DNA is shown, and the CDR3 is as TCRdb lists it. The chain is built from TRBV7-2 and TRBJ2-7; TRBD1 reflects the table's D call only, with no check against the DNA. Germline lookup yields CDR1 SGHTA and CDR2 FQGNSA. The CDR3 has 16 residues if both end residues are counted. CDR3 sequence reads: CASSARQGIDEQYFGS.

This clonotype was seen many times. This may be a read error: a much more frequent sequence differs by one nucleotide. The CDR3 region has the DNA TGTGCCACCAGTGATTCCCAACAGCTAGGGCGTATTGTGAATGAGCAGTACTTC. Translating it yields CATSDSQQLGRIVNEQYF. The rearrangement uses TRBV24-1 and TRBJ2-7, with D unresolved. Germline values: CDR1 KGHDR, CDR2 SFDVKD. The CDR3 is 18 residues long. V lost 2 bases and J 7 bases, leaving 26 bases between the germline ends.

Details on this clonotype: A clone one base away is much larger, so this may be a read error. The J gene is TRBJ2-1, the V gene TRBV2; D is unresolved. CDR3 length: 13 residues. The germline V gene has CDR1 SNHLY and CDR2 FYNNEI. V lost 7 bases to trimming and J lost 13 bases, with 20 bases between them. Here the CDR3 DNA reads TGTGCCAGCAAGTCCCAAGGGATGGAGACCCAGTTCTTC. Residues: CASKSQGMETQFF. Using reference TRBV2 and TRBJ2-1 for the parts outside the CDR3, the full variable domain is EPEVTQTPSHQVTQMGQEVILRCVPISNHLYFYWYRQILGQKVEFLVSFYNNEISEKSEIFDDQFSVERPDGSNFTLKIRSTKLEDSAMYFCASKSQGMETQFFGPGTRLTVL.

On this clonotype: Because the CDR3 is missing its conserved closing phenylalanine or tryptophan, this is likely a read error. The limits of the CDR3 on the DNA are not certain, so only TCRdb's listed CDR3 is given. The J gene is TRBJ2-1, the V gene TRBV7-2; TRBD2 was called by the table and not checked on the DNA. The CDR3 sequence runs 15 residues, both termini included. The germline CDR1 and CDR2 sequences are SGHTA and FQGNSA. CDR3 loop: CASSSLAGYEQYFGS.

This clonotype occurred many times. V and J are TRBV7-6 and TRBJ2-7; 8 bases match TRBD1. CDR1 SGHVS and CDR2 FNYEAQ come from the germline V gene. The junction had 9 bases not matched to a gene; V was cut back by 5 bases and J by 3 bases. CDR3 length equals 15 residues. This CDR3 reads CASSPGTGYGYEQYF. The CDR3, as DNA: TGTGCCAGCAGCCCCGGGACAGGATACGGCTACGAGCAGTACTTC.

Notes on this clonotype: Sequence at one end of the junction differs from germline and may be a read error. V gene TRBV11-2 combines with J gene TRBJ2-7; 8 nucleotides align to TRBD1. Looked up from germline, CDR1 is SGHAT and CDR2 is FQNNGV. The CDR3 covers 14 residues. This CDR3 is CASSSGTGLYVQYF. CDR3 bases: TGTGCCAGCAGCTCGGGGACAGGCCTTTACGTGCAGTACTTC.